The 27 T cell receptor beta chains below were found in one sample sequenced in a study of regulatory T cells in long-lasting Graves disease. Building of the TCR beta libraries involved iRepertoire HTBI primers and Arm-PCR of CDR3 regions. TCRdb analysed the multiplex PCR reads with MiXCR anew, one entry per CDR3 protein. The table includes roughly 400,000 distinct CDR3 sequences, 21% detected once. The time point denotes: persistent/refractory GD, antithyroid drugs over 5 years with positive TRAb. With RNA extracted from PBMCs as input, the TCR library was made. The specimen comprised peripheral blood mononuclear cells (PBMCs), sampled when the disease was refractory, from a patient treated with antithyroid drugs. The receptors come from a female donor with Graves disease.

The chain is built from TRBV18 and TRBJ1-2; D is undetermined. The CDR3 spans 15 residues. The ends were cut back, 1 base at V and 4 bases at J, with 13 bases in the middle. From germline, CDR1 is KGHSH and CDR2 LQKENI. The chain's CDR3 is CASSPLQRSGYGYTF. The DNA of the CDR3 is TGTGCCAGCTCACCACTCCAGAGATCCGGCTATGGCTACACCTTC.

As regards this clonotype: This may be a read error: a much more frequent sequence differs by one nucleotide. The V call is TRBV5-1, the J call TRBJ1-6, with D unclear. Trimming took off 5 bases at V and 5 bases at J, with 14 bases between the two ends. Germline values: CDR1 SGHRS, CDR2 YFSETQ. This CDR3 comprises 15 residues. The CDR3 loop reads CASRVSGVDNSPLHF. In nucleotides, the CDR3 is TGCGCCAGCAGAGTCAGCGGGGTGGATAATTCACCCCTCCACTTT.

This clonotype has at least ten counts. This rearrangement joins TRBV29-1 to TRBJ1-1, with 8 nucleotides matching TRBD1. V lost 4 bases, J lost 0 bases, and 16 bases stayed unmatched. The germline V gene has CDR1 SQVTM and CDR2 ANQGSEA. The CDR3 has 18 residues. CDR3 bases: TGCAGCGTTGTGAGACTCCCGGGACAGGACCCCGTGAACACTGAAGCTTTCTTT. This translates into CSVVRLPGQDPVNTEAFF.

This clonotype was seen many times. CDR3 loop: CASNDLGLAKPSYEQYF. CDR3 sequence (DNA): TGTGCCAGCAACGACTTAGGTCTAGCGAAACCGAGTTACGAGCAGTACTTC. The chain recombines TRBV6-1 with TRBJ2-7; weak D call: TRBD2 (6 bases). With 7 bases removed from V and 4 bases from J, the gap between germline ends came to 26 bases. This CDR3 spans 17 amino acids. Germline lookup yields CDR1 MNHNS and CDR2 SASEGT.

This clonotype was seen at least ten times. The DNA for the CDR3 is TGTGCCAGCTCCTCGAACTCCCAGGGGGCAGGAGAGACCCAGTACTTC. Amino acid sequence: CASSSNSQGAGETQYF. The rearrangement uses TRBV6-1 and TRBJ2-5, with 8 bases matching TRBD1. There are 16 residues in the CDR3. Germline V gene data show CDR1 as MNHNS and CDR2 as SASEGT. V lost 8 bases and J lost 4; bases outside the gene matches: 15.

The chain combines TRBV15 with TRBJ1-1; 8 positions agree with TRBD1. The V gene's germline CDR1 is LNHNV and CDR2 YYDKDF (reference sequence). The CDR3 runs to 16 residues. The V gene end was trimmed by 3 bases and the J gene end by 0 bases; junction bases not matched to a gene: 6. CDR3 DNA: TGTGCCACCAGCAGGGCCCGACAGGGGATGAACACTGAAGCTTTCTTT. Its translation: CATSRARQGMNTEAFF.

The chain recombines TRBV19 with TRBJ1-1, with TRBD1 as a possible D gene (5 bases). V gave up 1 base and J gave up 6 bases, with 9 bases separating them. The CDR3 totals 13 residues. Germline CDR1 and CDR2: LNHDA and SQIVND (reference sequence). The CDR3 DNA reads as TGTGCCAGTAGTATAGTCGGGGGAGCTGAAGCTTTCTTT. Encoded protein: CASSIVGGAEAFF.

The chain carries TRBV4-1 and TRBJ2-7, with D possibly being TRBD1 (5 bases). Germline V lookup: CDR1 MGHRA, CDR2 YSYEKL. The V end lost 0 bases, the J end lost 10 bases, and 10 bases lay between the germline ends. This CDR3 has 12 residues. The CDR3 reads CASSQDGASQYF. CDR3 DNA: TGCGCCAGCAGCCAAGATGGGGCCAGCCAGTACTTC.

This sequence joins TRBV28 and TRBJ1-2; the match to TRBD1 covers 8 bases. The CDR3 is 12 residues long. Looked up from germline, CDR1 is MDHEN and CDR2 is SYDVKM. V shed 5 bases and J 6 bases; nucleotides not matched to a gene: 2. CDR3 protein: CASSGQGDGYTF. In DNA, the CDR3 is TGTGCCAGCAGTGGACAGGGAGATGGCTACACCTTC.

This clonotype has at least ten counts. V gene TRBV28 combines with J gene TRBJ2-4; 8 bases are shared with TRBD2. The CDR3 is made up of 19 amino acids. J lost 0 bases, V lost 0 bases, and 10 bases had no gene match. Germline V gene lookup returns CDR1 MDHEN and CDR2 SYDVKM. The CDR3 sequence: CASSLWGLDEAIAKNIQYF. Here the CDR3 DNA reads TGTGCCAGCAGTTTATGGGGACTAGATGAGGCAATAGCCAAAAACATTCAGTACTTC.

The rearrangement joins TRBV20-1 to TRBJ1-2; 9 bases are a match to TRBD1. This CDR3 region has 16 residues. CDR1 and CDR2 from the germline V gene are DFQATT and SNEGSKA (reference sequence). The V gene end was trimmed by 5 bases and the J gene end by 0 bases; junction bases not matched to a gene: 10. As DNA, the CDR3 is TGCAGTGCTCTCGGGACAGGGCTTGGGCCTAACTATGGCTACACCTTC. This codes for CSALGTGLGPNYGYTF.

This clonotype showed up just a few times. This chain uses TRBV6-1 with TRBJ2-7; D is ambiguous. V was trimmed by 5 bases and J by 0 bases, leaving 14 bases between them. Germline V gene lookup returns CDR1 MNHNS and CDR2 SASEGT. This CDR3 is built from 15 residues. The CDR3 nucleotides are TGTGCCAGCAGTAGGAATCGGGTCGCCTCCTACGAGCAGTACTTC. It codes for CASSRNRVASYEQYF.

Many counts were recorded for this clonotype. The V gene is TRBV28, the J gene TRBJ1-2; D remains ambiguous. Deletions cut 6 bases from V and 8 bases from J, with 10 bases between. The CDR3 spans 11 residues. Germline CDR1 MDHEN, CDR2 SYDVKM. The CDR3 bases are TGTGCCAGCAGCCATCAGAGGGGCTACACCTTC. It specifies CASSHQRGYTF.

CDR3 amino acids: CASSQDGGWYEQYF. The CDR3 nucleotides read TGTGCCAGCAGCCAAGATGGGGGTTGGTACGAGCAGTACTTC. The chain carries TRBV14 and TRBJ2-7; D possibly matches TRBD1 or TRBD2 (5 bases each). CDR3 size: 14 residues. V lost 0 bases to trimming and J lost 4 bases, with 10 bases between them. The germline gives CDR1 SGHDN, CDR2 FVKESK.

This clonotype was found a few times. The V and J genes are TRBV20-1 and TRBJ1-1, with D maybe TRBD1 (6 bases). CDR3 length equals 12 residues. Deletions cut 6 bases from V and 7 bases from J, with 15 bases between. The germline CDR1 and CDR2 sequences are DFQATT and SNEGSKA (reference sequence). CDR3 in amino acids: CSATPRQDEAFF. The CDR3 region has the DNA TGCAGTGCAACACCGCGACAGGATGAAGCTTTCTTT.

The J gene is TRBJ2-5, the V gene TRBV6-1; 7 bases are a match to TRBD2. This CDR3 is 14 amino acids long. Germline loops: CDR1 MNHNS, CDR2 SASEGT. V dropped 6 bases and J dropped 2; count of bases not matched to a gene: 6. The CDR3 reads CASRRTREQETQYF. In DNA form, the CDR3 reads TGTGCCAGCAGACGGACTAGGGAGCAAGAGACCCAGTACTTC.

This clonotype was counted many times. The chain recombines TRBV6-9 with TRBJ2-2; 11 bases line up with TRBD2. Per germline, CDR1 MNHGY and CDR2 SVAAGI. Trimming cost V 3 bases and J 0 bases; bases outside gene matches: 6. This CDR3 is 18 amino acids long. The CDR3 DNA sequence: TGTGCCAGCAGTTACTTCGGGACTAGCGGAACGAACACCGGGGAGCTGTTTTTT. It translates to CASSYFGTSGTNTGELFF.

V and J are TRBV7-9 and TRBJ1-3; D is undetermined. The CDR3 length is 15 residues. CDR1 is SEHNR, CDR2 FQNEAQ, per germline (reference sequence). Trimming removed 7 bases at V and 2 bases at J, with 15 bases between. CDR3 residues: CASTLTMGAGNTIYF. The CDR3 DNA reads as TGTGCCAGCACCCTAACCATGGGAGCTGGAAACACCATATATTTT.

V gene TRBV30 combines with J gene TRBJ2-3, with 11 bases identical to TRBD2. V was pared by 3 bases and J by 13 bases, with 3 bases of the junction left unmatched. Germline V gene lookup returns CDR1 GTSNPN and CDR2 SVGIG (reference sequence). The CDR3 length is 11 residues. CDR3 nucleotide sequence: TGTGCCTGGAGACTAGCGGGAGTAAAGTATTTT. Its protein is CAWRLAGVKYF.

This clonotype was counted many times. V gene TRBV20-1 combines with J gene TRBJ2-7, with TRBD2 identical over 11 bases. CDR3 length equals 15 residues. The V gene end was trimmed by 6 bases and the J gene end by 2 bases; junction bases not matched to a gene: 9. The V gene's germline CDR1 is DFQATT and CDR2 SNEGSKA (reference sequence). CDR3 loop: CSAITGTSGPYEQYF. CDR3 coding DNA: TGCAGTGCAATCACCGGGACTAGCGGACCCTACGAGCAGTACTTC.

This clonotype was recorded at least ten times. The chain employs TRBV6-1 and TRBJ2-7, with D maybe TRBD2 (5 bases). Between the trimmed V and J ends, which lost 5 bases and 0 bases, there was a span of 17 bases. The V gene's germline CDR1 is MNHNS and CDR2 SASEGT. The CDR3 loop spans 16 amino acids. The CDR3 loop is CASSPPSGAGSYEQYF. The CDR3, as DNA: TGTGCCAGCAGTCCGCCCAGCGGAGCTGGCTCCTACGAGCAGTACTTC.

The chain couples TRBV24-1 to TRBJ2-3, with 9 bases aligning to TRBD2. The V segment lost 4 bases and the J segment 0 bases; nucleotides outside the gene matches: 10. Per germline, CDR1 KGHDR and CDR2 SFDVKD. The CDR3 totals 18 residues. CDR3 residues: CATSDQIYTSGSTDTQYF. Here the CDR3 DNA reads TGTGCCACCAGTGACCAAATCTACACTAGCGGGAGCACAGATACGCAGTATTTT.

This clonotype was seen ten or more times. The V gene is TRBV28, the J gene TRBJ2-7, with a weak D call TRBD2 (5 bases). Per the germline V gene, CDR1 is MDHEN and CDR2 is SYDVKM. The CDR3 is 12 amino acids. V lost 7 bases to trimming and J lost 9 bases, with 16 bases between them. For the CDR3, the DNA is TGTGCCAGCATTGCGCCGGGAAGGATGCAGTACTTC. This sequence encodes CASIAPGRMQYF.

This clonotype was observed a handful of times. The chain carries TRBV29-1 and TRBJ2-7, with D perhaps TRBD2 (6 bases). CDR3 length equals 14 residues. Germline CDR1 reads SQVTM; CDR2 reads ANQGSEA. Trimming stripped 6 bases from V and 4 bases from J, with 19 bases between. CDR3 in amino acids: CSVLLPSERYEQYF. Written as DNA, the CDR3 is TGCAGCGTCCTACTTCCTAGCGAGCGGTACGAGCAGTACTTC.

The chain has TRBV5-1 and TRBJ1-5; a possible D gene is TRBD1 (5 bases). This CDR3 spans 14 amino acids. Looked up from germline, CDR1 is SGHRS and CDR2 is YFSETQ. The V gene lost 0 bases and the J gene lost 5 bases, with 9 bases spanning the gap. The CDR3 DNA is TGCGCCAGCAGCTTGGATATAGGGGATCAGCCCCAGCATTTT. It encodes CASSLDIGDQPQHF.

V and J are TRBV6-1 and TRBJ2-7; D possibly corresponds to TRBD2 (5 bases). This CDR3 has 12 amino acids. Germline V gene data show CDR1 as MNHNS and CDR2 as SASEGT. V lost 7 bases and J 5 bases, leaving 12 bases between the germline ends. The CDR3 DNA reads as TGTGCCAGCACCCGAGGGATCGACGAGCAGTACTTC. This codes for CASTRGIDEQYF.

The chain joins TRBV12-3 or TRBV12-4 to TRBJ2-1; D uncertain. The CDR3 is made up of 15 amino acids. V was shortened by 3 bases and J by 10 bases, with 19 bases between the two germline ends. The CDR3 loop is CASSFRRLAHLEQFF. In DNA form, the CDR3 reads TGTGCCAGCAGTTTCAGGCGCCTGGCCCATCTAGAGCAGTTCTTC.